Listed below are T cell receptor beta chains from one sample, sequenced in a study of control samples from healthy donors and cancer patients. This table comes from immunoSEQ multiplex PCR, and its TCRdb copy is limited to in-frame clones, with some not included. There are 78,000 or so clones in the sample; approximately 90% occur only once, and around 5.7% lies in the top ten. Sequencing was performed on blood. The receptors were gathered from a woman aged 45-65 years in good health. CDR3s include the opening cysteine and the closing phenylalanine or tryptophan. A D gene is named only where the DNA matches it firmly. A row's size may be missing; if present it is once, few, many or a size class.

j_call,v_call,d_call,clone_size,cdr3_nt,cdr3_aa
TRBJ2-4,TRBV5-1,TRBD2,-,TGCGCCAGCAGCTTATCACTAGCGGATAACATTCAGTACTTC,CASSLSLADNIQYF
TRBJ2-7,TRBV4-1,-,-,TGCGCCAGCAGCCAAGCCACCAGAGGGAGCGTGGGCGAGCAGTACTTC,CASSQATRGSVGEQYF
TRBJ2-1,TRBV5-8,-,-,TGTGCCAGCAGCATGAGGGAAGACCCCTACAATGAGCAGTTCTTC,CASSMREDPYNEQFF
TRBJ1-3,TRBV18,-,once,TGTGCCAGCTCACCCGGAAACACCATATATTTT,CASSPGNTIYF
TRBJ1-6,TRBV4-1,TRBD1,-,TGCGCCAGCAGCCAGGCCGGGACAGGTAATTCACCCCTCCACTTT,CASSQAGTGNSPLHF
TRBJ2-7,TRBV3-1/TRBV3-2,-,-,TGTGCCGCCAGCAGCTTTGTCGGCTACGAGCAGTACTTC,CAASSFVGYEQYF
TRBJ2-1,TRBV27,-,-,TGTGCCAGCAGTCCAGGATCTAATCCCAACAATGAGCAGTTCTTC,CASSPGSNPNNEQFF
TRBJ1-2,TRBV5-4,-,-,TGTGCCAGCACCGGGGCGGGACCGGGAGGCTACACCTTC,CASTGAGPGGYTF
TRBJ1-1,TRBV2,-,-,TGTGCCAGCAGTGTAACAGCCACTGAAGCTTTCTTT,CASSVTATEAFF
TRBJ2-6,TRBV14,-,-,TGTGCCAGCAGCCAAGTTGGTGGGGCCAACGTCCTGACTTTC,CASSQVGGANVLTF
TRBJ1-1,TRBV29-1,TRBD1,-,TGCAGCGTAAAACAGGGGGCCCTAGAAGAATTT,CSVKQGALEEF
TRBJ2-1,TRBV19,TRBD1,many,TGTGCCAGTAGTATAGGGCTTTCCGGGACAGTCTACAATGAGCAGTTCTTC,CASSIGLSGTVYNEQFF
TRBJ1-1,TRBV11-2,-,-,TGTGCCAGCAGCTTTTCTGGGGGCGCGGGGACTGAAGCTTTCTTT,CASSFSGGAGTEAFF
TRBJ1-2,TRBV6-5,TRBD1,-,TGTGCCAGCTATGAGACAGGGTTCGGCTATGGCTACACCTTC,CASYETGFGYGYTF
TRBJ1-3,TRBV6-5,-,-,TGTGCCAGCAGTCTAAGGGGGGTTGGAAACACCATATATTTT,CASSLRGVGNTIYF
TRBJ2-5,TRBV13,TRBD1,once,TGTGCCAGCAGCTTTCGACAGGGGGGAGAGACCCAGTACTTC,CASSFRQGGETQYF
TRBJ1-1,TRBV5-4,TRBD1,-,TGTGCCAGCAGCTCACCGCCTGACAGGGTAAAAGCTTTCTTT,CASSSPPDRVKAFF
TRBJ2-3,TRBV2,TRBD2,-,TGTGCCAGCAGGCCTAGCGGGGGCGGGGCAGATACGCAGTATTTT,CASRPSGGGADTQYF
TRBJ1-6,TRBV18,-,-,TGTGCCAGCTCGCCCAGGCAGGGTACGGATAATTCACCCCTCCACTTT,CASSPRQGTDNSPLHF
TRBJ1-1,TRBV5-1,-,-,TGCGCCAGCAGCCTGGAGTTGGTAGTTTCTGAAGCTTTCTTT,CASSLELVVSEAFF
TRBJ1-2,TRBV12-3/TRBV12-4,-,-,TGTGCCAGCAGCATAGAGAGCACGTATGGCTACACCTTC,CASSIESTYGYTF
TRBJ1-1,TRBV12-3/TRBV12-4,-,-,TGTGCCAGCAAAAAGGGCTACGCTGAAGCTTTCTTT,CASKKGYAEAFF
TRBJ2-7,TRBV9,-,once,TGTGCCAGCAGCCCCCGACAGGTAGAACAGGACGAGCAGTACTTC,CASSPRQVEQDEQYF
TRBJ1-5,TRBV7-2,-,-,TGTGCCAGCGCAGGTTCTCGAGGGGAACATCAGCCCCAGCATTTT,CASAGSRGEHQPQHF
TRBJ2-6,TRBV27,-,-,TGTGCCAGCAGTTCCCTAGAGGCAGGGGGGGCCAACGTCCTGACTTTC,CASSSLEAGGANVLTF
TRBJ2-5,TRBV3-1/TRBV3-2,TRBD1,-,TGTGCCAGCAGCCAAGATACAGGGACAGGGGGGGGAGAGACCCAGTACTTC,CASSQDTGTGGGETQYF
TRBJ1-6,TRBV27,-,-,TGTGCCAGCAGTTCTTGGGGTCTTCAAAATTCACCCCTCCACTTT,CASSSWGLQNSPLHF
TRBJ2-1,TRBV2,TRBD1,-,TGTGCCAGCAGTGACCAGGGACAGGGTATCGACAATGAGCAGTTCTTC,CASSDQGQGIDNEQFF
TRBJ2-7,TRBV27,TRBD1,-,TGTGCCAGCAGTTCCCTAGGACAGGGGAGCGAGCAGTACTTC,CASSSLGQGSEQYF
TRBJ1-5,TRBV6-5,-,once,TGTGCCAGCAGCCGAATTGGGGCCGGCCAGCCCCAGCATTTT,CASSRIGAGQPQHF
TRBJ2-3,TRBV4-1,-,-,TGCGCCAGCAGCCAAGATCTTAGAGTAACTAGCACAGATACGCAGTATTTT,CASSQDLRVTSTDTQYF
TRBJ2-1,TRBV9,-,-,TGTGCCAGCAGCGTAGAGTGGGGGAATGAGCAGTTCTTC,CASSVEWGNEQFF
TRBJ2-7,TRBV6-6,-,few,TGTGCCACCTACCATTGGGGGGAGAAGGAACAGTACTTC,CATYHWGEKEQYF
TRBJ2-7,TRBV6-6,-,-,TGTGCCAGCAGTTCCCGGGACGTCGCCTACGAGCAGTACTTC,CASSSRDVAYEQYF
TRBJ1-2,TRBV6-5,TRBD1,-,TGTGCCAGCAGACACAGGGGGTCTAACTATGGCTACACCTTC,CASRHRGSNYGYTF
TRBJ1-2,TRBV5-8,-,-,TGTGCCAGCGCGCGACAGTCGGTATATGGCTACACCTTC,CASARQSVYGYTF
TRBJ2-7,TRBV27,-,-,TGTGCCAGCAGCCCCCAACTGGACGAGCAGTACTTC,CASSPQLDEQYF
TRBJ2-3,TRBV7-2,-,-,TGTGCCAGCAGCCCGCAGGTCACAGATACGCAGTATTTT,CASSPQVTDTQYF
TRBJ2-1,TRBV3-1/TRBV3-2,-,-,TGTGCCAGCAGCCAAGGACTAGTAGGGCACAATGAGCAGTTCTTC,CASSQGLVGHNEQFF
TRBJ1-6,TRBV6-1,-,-,TGTGCCAGCAGTGAACCACTCGGCCAGTCGAGCTCCTATAATTCACCCCTCCACTTT,CASSEPLGQSSSYNSPLHF
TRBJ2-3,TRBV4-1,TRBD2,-,TGCGCCAGCAGCCAAGAGACATTAGCGGGGAGCACAGATACGCAGTATTTT,CASSQETLAGSTDTQYF
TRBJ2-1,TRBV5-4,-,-,TGTGCCAGCAGCTTGGAGGGTCAAGGACTTCACAATGAGCAGTTCTTC,CASSLEGQGLHNEQFF
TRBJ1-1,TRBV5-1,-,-,TGCGCCAGCAGCTTGGATTTGAACACTGAAGCTTTCTTT,CASSLDLNTEAFF
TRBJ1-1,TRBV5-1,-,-,TGCGCCAGCAGCCCGGACGGGGTGAACACTGAAGCTTTCTTT,CASSPDGVNTEAFF
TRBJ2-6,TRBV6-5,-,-,TGTGCCAGCAGTTACGGACAGCCTGGGGCCAACGTCCTGACTTTC,CASSYGQPGANVLTF
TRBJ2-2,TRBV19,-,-,TGTGCCAGTAGAAAGGGCCCTAACACCGGGGAGCTGTTTTTT,CASRKGPNTGELFF
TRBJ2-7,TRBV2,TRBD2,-,TGTGCCAGCAGGGCGACTAGCGGGGCTACCTACGAGCAGTACTTC,CASRATSGATYEQYF
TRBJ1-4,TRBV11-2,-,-,TGTGCCAGCAGCCCGCAGTTGGGGGGTAATGAAAAACTGTTTTTT,CASSPQLGGNEKLFF
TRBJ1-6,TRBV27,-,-,TGTGCCAGCAAGGGGGGTGGGAATTATAATTCACCCCTCCACTTT,CASKGGGNYNSPLHF
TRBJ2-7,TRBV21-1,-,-,TGTGCCAGCAGCCCCCGGGACAGGGGCGAGGAGCAGTACTTC,CASSPRDRGEEQYF
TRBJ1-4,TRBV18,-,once,TGTGCCAGCTCACCAGGGAATGAAAAACTGTTTTTT,CASSPGNEKLFF
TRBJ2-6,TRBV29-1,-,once,TGCAGCGTTGTAACCCCTGGGGCCAACGTCCTGACTTTC,CSVVTPGANVLTF